This T cell receptor beta chain was sequenced during a study of shared clonotypes between healthy human individuals. Broader study findings: Rarefaction demonstrated incomplete sorted-subset sequencing despite large depth.

As handled by the study authors: There were no quality scores in the junction-only immunoSEQ sequences, so filtering differed. Generated by immunoSEQ multiplex PCR, the TCRdb table keeps only in-frame clones and is missing some. V, J and clone size derive from that table, while D and trimming were established from the DNA sequence. Of 950,000 to 1,100,000 clones in the sample, around 78% were seen once. This clone showed up just a few times. Its antigen is not known. From germline, CDR1 is MNHEY and CDR2 SMNVEV (reference sequence). This CDR3 has 13 amino acids. V lost 6 bases and J lost 3, with 11 bases in between.

The sequence was collected from a man between 18 and 35 years old in good health. Some clones in this sample may be carry-over from other donors' samples. Material: memory CD4+ T cells from PBMCs. This sample's subset: CD45RA-negative fraction. This chain joins TRBV27 and TRBJ1-1; D may be TRBD1 (5 bases). The CDR3 spells CASRDDSYTEAFF. CDR3 nucleotide sequence: TGTGCCAGCAGGGACGACAGTTACACTGAAGCTTTCTTT.